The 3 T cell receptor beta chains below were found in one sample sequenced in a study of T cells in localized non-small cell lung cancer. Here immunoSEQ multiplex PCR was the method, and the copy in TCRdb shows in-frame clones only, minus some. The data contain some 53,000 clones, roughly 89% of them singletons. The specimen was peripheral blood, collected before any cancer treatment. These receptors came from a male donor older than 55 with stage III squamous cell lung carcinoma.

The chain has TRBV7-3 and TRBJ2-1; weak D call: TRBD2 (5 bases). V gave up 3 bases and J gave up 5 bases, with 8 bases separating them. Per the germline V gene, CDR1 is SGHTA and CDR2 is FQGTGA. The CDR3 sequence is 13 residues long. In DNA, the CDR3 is TGTGCCAGCAGCTTCGCCGGGGACAATGAGCAGTTCTTC. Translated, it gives CASSFAGDNEQFF.

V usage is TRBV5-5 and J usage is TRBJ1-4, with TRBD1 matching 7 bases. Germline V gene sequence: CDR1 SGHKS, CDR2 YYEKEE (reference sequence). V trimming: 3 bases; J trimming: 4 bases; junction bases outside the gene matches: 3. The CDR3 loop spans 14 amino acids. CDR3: CASSSRDSNEKLFF. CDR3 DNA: TGTGCCAGCAGCTCTCGGGACAGTAATGAAAAACTGTTTTTT. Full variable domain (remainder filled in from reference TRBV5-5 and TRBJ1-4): DAGVTQSPTHLIKTRGQQVTLRCSPISGHKSVSWYQQVLGQGPQFIFQYYEKEERGRGNFPDRFSARQFPNYSSELNVNALLLGDSALYLCASSSRDSNEKLFFGSGTQLSVL.

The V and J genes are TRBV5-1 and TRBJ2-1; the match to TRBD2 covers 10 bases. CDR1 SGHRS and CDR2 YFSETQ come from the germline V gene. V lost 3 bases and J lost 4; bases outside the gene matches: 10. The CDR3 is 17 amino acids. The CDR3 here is CASSSLPGAGGYNEQFF. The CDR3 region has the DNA TGCGCCAGCAGCTCGTTACCAGGAGCGGGGGGGTACAATGAGCAGTTCTTC.